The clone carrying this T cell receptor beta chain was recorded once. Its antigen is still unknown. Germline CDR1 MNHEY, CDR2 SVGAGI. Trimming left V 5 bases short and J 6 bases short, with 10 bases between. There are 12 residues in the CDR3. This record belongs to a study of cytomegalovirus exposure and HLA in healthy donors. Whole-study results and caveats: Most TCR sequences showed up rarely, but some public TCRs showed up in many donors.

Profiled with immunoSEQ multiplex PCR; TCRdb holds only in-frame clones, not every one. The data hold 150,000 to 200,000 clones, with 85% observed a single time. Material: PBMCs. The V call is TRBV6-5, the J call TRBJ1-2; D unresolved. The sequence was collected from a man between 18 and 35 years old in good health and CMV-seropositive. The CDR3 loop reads CASSTGRDGYTF. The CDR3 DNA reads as TGTGCCAGCAGTACCGGGAGAGATGGCTACACCTTC.